This T cell receptor beta chain originates from a study of shared clonotypes between healthy human individuals. As for the study in general: Per-donor plates numbered three CD4 naive, three CD4 memory, two CD8 naive and one CD8 memory.

Data came from immunoSEQ multiplex PCR; TCRdb stores just in-frame clones and leaves some out. The table lists 500,000 to 550,000 clones, around 95% of them singletons, with approximately 0.06% in the top ten. The specimen sequenced was naive CD4+ T cells sorted from blood. Subset reported: CD45RA+ positively selected. This receptor was identified in a woman in her 30s in good health.

CDR3 nucleotide sequence: TGTGCCACCTACAGGGGCTCCTATAATTCACCCCTCCACTTT. This codes for CATYRGSYNSPLHF. The chain links TRBV28 to TRBJ1-6; TRBD1 agrees at 7 bases. Trimming cost V 10 bases and J 0 bases; bases outside gene matches: 3. There are 14 residues in the CDR3. Germline CDR1 is MDHEN and CDR2 is SYDVKM. The full variable domain, in which reference TRBV28 and TRBJ1-6 provide the parts outside the CDR3, is DVKVTQSSRYLVKRTGEKVFLECVQDMDHENMFWYRQDPGLGLRLIYFSYDVKMKEKGDIPEGYSVSREKKERFSLILESASTNQTSMYLCATYRGSYNSPLHFGNGTRLTVT.